Below are 29 T cell receptor beta chains sequenced from a single sample in a study of blood T cell repertoires in COVID-19 (dated by TCRdb to 2020 to 2021). The library was built by means of the immunoSEQ multiplex PCR assay. In TCRdb, the immuneACCESS table is reduced to in-frame sequences with V and J assigned. These tables do not hold every clone; where another copy was compared, an unresolved V gene accounts for under half, and the others remain unexplained. A total of about 270,000 clones appear in this sample, approximately 86% of them only once. About 1.6% of the sample rests with the top ten. Material for sequencing was peripheral blood. These receptors were obtained from a woman aged 55-69 years who had recovered from COVID-19.

J is TRBJ2-7 and V is TRBV27; 7 nucleotides align to TRBD1. Trimming cost V 7 bases and J 2 bases; bases outside gene matches: 8. Germline CDR1 MNHEY, CDR2 SMNVEV (reference sequence). This CDR3 spans 14 amino acids. CDR3 sequence: CASTLHQGAYEQYF. CDR3 DNA sequence: TGTGCCAGCACCTTACATCAGGGGGCCTACGAGCAGTACTTC.

J is TRBJ2-3 and V is TRBV6-5, with 10 bases lining up with TRBD1. Germline V gives CDR1 MNHEY, CDR2 SVGAGI. The CDR3 consists of 14 residues. Trimming cost V 7 bases and J 7 bases; bases outside gene matches: 8. The CDR3 loop is CASTRTGGMNTQYF. The CDR3 bases are TGTGCCAGCACAAGGACAGGGGGTATGAATACGCAGTATTTT.

V and J are TRBV27 and TRBJ2-1; 9 bases line up with TRBD2. Germline V CDR1 and CDR2: MNHEY, SMNVEV (reference sequence). The CDR3 consists of 14 residues. Trimming took 9 bases from V and 5 from J; bases not matched to a gene: 8. The CDR3 sequence is CASGSGGLNNEQFF. In DNA, the CDR3 is TGTGCCAGTGGGAGCGGGGGGTTAAACAATGAGCAGTTCTTC.

The chain has TRBV7-7 and TRBJ2-2, with TRBD2 matching 8 bases. Germline V gene data show CDR1 as SSHAT and CDR2 as FNYEAQ (reference sequence). The CDR3 is 14 residues long. DNA of the CDR3: TGTGCTAGCCGGGGGGGTCGTGGCACCGGGGAGCTGTTTTTT. Protein sequence: CASRGGRGTGELFF.

V is TRBV5-4 and J is TRBJ2-5, with D maybe TRBD1 (6 bases). Trimming removed 4 bases from V and 5 bases from J, with 12 bases in between. Germline CDR1 and CDR2: SGHNT and YYREEE (reference sequence). The CDR3 covers 13 residues. CDR3 amino acids: CASSPGQRETQYF. In nucleotides, the CDR3 is TGTGCCAGCAGCCCCGGACAGCGGGAGACCCAGTACTTC.

This clone was seen a handful of times. The gene calls are TRBV7-9 and TRBJ2-1; 11 nucleotides align to TRBD2. Germline-derived CDR1 and CDR2 are SEHNR and FQNEAQ (reference sequence). The CDR3 totals 19 residues. The J segment lost 9 bases and the V segment lost 5 bases, leaving 21 bases of the junction unmatched. CDR3 coding DNA: TGTGCCAGCAGCAGACACACCTTAGGGCCTAGCGGGGGGCAAAGTGAGCAGTTCTTC. Amino acids: CASSRHTLGPSGGQSEQFF.

The genes are TRBV19 and TRBJ1-5, with 9 bases matching TRBD1. V was clipped by 5 bases and J by 3 bases; unmatched bases: 8. Looked up from germline, CDR1 is LNHDA and CDR2 is SQIVND (reference sequence). The CDR3 length is 16 residues. The CDR3 DNA sequence: TGTGCCAGTAGTTTTCCGGGACAGGGCATCAATCAGCCCCAGCATTTT. Its translation is CASSFPGQGINQPQHF. The variable domain in full, completed from reference TRBV19 and TRBJ1-5, reads DGGITQSPKYLFRKEGQNVTLSCEQNLNHDAMYWYRQDPGQGLRLIYYSQIVNDFQKGDIAEGYSVSREKKESFPLTVTSAQKNPTAFYLCASSFPGQGINQPQHFGDGTRLSIL.

This chain links TRBV7-2 with TRBJ2-5, with D hard to call. This CDR3 spans 15 amino acids. Germline lookup yields CDR1 SGHTA and CDR2 FQGNSA. The ends were cut back, 3 bases at V and 4 bases at J, with 15 bases in the middle. CDR3 nucleotides: TGTGCCAGCAGCTTTTTTGCTCTCCCAGGAGAGACCCAGTACTTC. The encoded protein is CASSFFALPGETQYF.

The chain has TRBV27 and TRBJ1-1; a possible D gene is TRBD1 (6 bases). CDR1 and CDR2 from the germline V gene are MNHEY and SMNVEV (reference sequence). The CDR3 length is 11 residues. Trimming took off 3 bases at V and 10 bases at J, with 9 bases between the two ends. The CDR3 sequence: CASSFTGRAFF. The DNA for the CDR3 is TGTGCCAGCAGTTTTACAGGGCGAGCTTTCTTT.

The CDR3: CAIRGLAGDFNEQYF. CDR3 bases: TGTGCCATCAGGGGACTAGCGGGGGATTTTAATGAGCAGTACTTC. The chain uses TRBV10-3 and TRBJ2-7; TRBD2 matches 14 bases. Germline loops: CDR1 ENHRY, CDR2 SYGVKD. Trimming took 6 bases from V and 7 from J; bases not matched to a gene: 8. The CDR3 length is 15 residues.

This clone is a singleton in its sample. The rearrangement joins TRBV14 to TRBJ1-1, with a tentative D call TRBD1 (5 bases). V lost 5 bases, J lost 1 base, and 8 bases lay in between. Germline CDR1 and CDR2: SGHDN and FVKESK. The CDR3 sequence is 13 residues long. CDR3 loop: CASSTTENTEAFF. The DNA for the CDR3 is TGTGCCAGCAGCACGACAGAGAACACTGAAGCTTTCTTT.

The chain is built from TRBV7-8 and TRBJ1-4, with D perhaps matching TRBD1 (6 bases). The germline gives CDR1 SGHVS, CDR2 FQNEAQ. The CDR3 spans 17 residues. V gave up 5 bases and J gave up 0 bases, with 16 bases separating them. CDR3 amino acids: CASSPRGASATNEKLFF. In DNA form, the CDR3 reads TGTGCCAGCAGCCCGCGGGGGGCATCTGCAACTAATGAAAAACTGTTTTTT.

This clone has just one count. This chain connects TRBV6-8 to TRBJ1-4; 8 bases match TRBD1. The CDR3 has 17 residues. Germline assignment: CDR1 MNHGY and CDR2 SAAAGT. V was clipped by 7 bases and J by 3 bases; unmatched bases: 13. DNA for the CDR3: TGTGCCAGCACAAAGACCGGGACAGGTGGAGCTAATGAAAAACTGTTTTTT. This codes for CASTKTGTGGANEKLFF.

CDR3 nucleotide sequence: TGTGCCAGCAGTCCAGTCGCGGGGAGTATCTACGAGCAGTACTTC. Encoded protein: CASSPVAGSIYEQYF. The J gene is TRBJ2-7, the V gene TRBV6-2 or TRBV6-3; maybe TRBD2 (6 bases). Germline V gene lookup returns CDR1 MNHEY and CDR2 SVGEGT. Trimming removed 5 bases from V and 3 bases from J, with 17 bases in between. The CDR3 consists of 15 residues.

The V gene is TRBV28, the J gene TRBJ1-6, with TRBD1 as a possible D gene (6 bases). Germline V CDR1 and CDR2: MDHEN, SYDVKM. This CDR3 contains 15 residues. The V end lost 6 bases, the J end lost 7 bases, and 16 bases lay between the germline ends. Here the CDR3 reads CASRPDSPGNSPLHF. CDR3 sequence (DNA): TGTGCCAGCAGACCGGACAGCCCGGGGAATTCACCCCTCCACTTT.

The chain is built from TRBV5-1 and TRBJ1-2, with D maybe TRBD1 (5 bases). This CDR3 contains 15 residues. V was clipped by 3 bases and J by 3 bases, with 15 bases between them. Germline CDR1 SGHRS, CDR2 YFSETQ. Here the CDR3 reads CASSWTRTSHYGYTF. CDR3 bases: TGCGCCAGCAGCTGGACAAGGACAAGTCACTATGGCTACACCTTC.

V usage is TRBV27 and J usage is TRBJ1-5; a weak D match, TRBD1 (6 bases). This CDR3 spans 14 amino acids. The germline V gene has CDR1 MNHEY and CDR2 SMNVEV (reference sequence). V was shortened by 3 bases and J by 4 bases, with 10 bases between the two germline ends. The CDR3 loop is CASSFRDTNQPQHF. The CDR3 bases are TGTGCCAGCAGTTTCAGGGACACAAATCAGCCCCAGCATTTT.

V usage is TRBV7-3 and J usage is TRBJ2-5; D is unresolved. V lost 5 bases to trimming and J lost 4 bases, with 17 bases between them. This CDR3 contains 15 residues. The germline gives CDR1 SGHTA, CDR2 FQGTGA. Written as DNA, the CDR3 is TGTGCCAGCAGCCCCATAGGAGCTCTTGGAGAGACCCAGTACTTC. Translating it yields CASSPIGALGETQYF. The full variable domain, in which reference TRBV7-3 and TRBJ2-5 provide the parts outside the CDR3, is GAGVSQTPSNKVTEKGKYVELRCDPISGHTALYWYRQSLGQGPEFLIYFQGTGAADDSGLPNDRFFAVRPEGSVSTLKIQRTERGDSAVYLCASSPIGALGETQYFGPGTRLLVL.

V usage is TRBV28 and J usage is TRBJ2-7; 8 bases map to TRBD1. CDR1 MDHEN and CDR2 SYDVKM come from the germline V gene. The CDR3 spans 13 residues. Trimming took 10 bases from V and 1 from J; bases not matched to a gene: 6. The CDR3 DNA reads as TGTGCCACCAGGACAGGGCTTTCCTACGAGCAGTACTTC. The encoded protein is CATRTGLSYEQYF. Based on the CDR3 plus reference TRBV28 and TRBJ2-7, the full variable domain is DVKVTQSSRYLVKRTGEKVFLECVQDMDHENMFWYRQDPGLGLRLIYFSYDVKMKEKGDIPEGYSVSREKKERFSLILESASTNQTSMYLCATRTGLSYEQYFGPGTRLTVT.

This clone was recorded once. This chain connects TRBV7-3 to TRBJ2-5; no definite D call. The germline V and J ends were trimmed by 5 bases and 0 bases, with 7 bases remaining between them. The CDR3 is made up of 13 amino acids. Germline CDR1 SGHTA, CDR2 FQGTGA. CDR3 sequence: CASSLLHQETQYF. The CDR3 nucleotides read TGTGCCAGCAGCCTACTCCACCAAGAGACCCAGTACTTC. Filled out from reference TRBV7-3 and TRBJ2-5, the complete variable domain reads GAGVSQTPSNKVTEKGKYVELRCDPISGHTALYWYRQSLGQGPEFLIYFQGTGAADDSGLPNDRFFAVRPEGSVSTLKIQRTERGDSAVYLCASSLLHQETQYFGPGTRLLVL.

V gene TRBV11-3 combines with J gene TRBJ2-3, with D perhaps TRBD2 (5 bases). This CDR3 has 16 residues. CDR1 SGHNT and CDR2 YENEEA come from the germline V gene. V lost 7 bases to trimming and J lost 4 bases, with 21 bases between them. The CDR3 DNA follows: TGTGCCAGCACCCTTAGTGGGAGAGAGTCCGCAGATACGCAGTATTTT. It is translated as CASTLSGRESADTQYF.

This clone is a singleton in its sample. The chain recombines TRBV18 with TRBJ2-5; D not certain. CDR1 KGHSH and CDR2 LQKENI come from the germline V gene. This CDR3 spans 14 amino acids. Trimming took 1 base from V and 1 from J, leaving 7 bases between them. This CDR3 reads CASSPLLGQETQYF. The CDR3 DNA reads TGTGCCAGCTCACCACTCCTAGGCCAAGAGACCCAGTACTTC.

The table lists this clone with a few counts. The chain employs TRBV18 and TRBJ2-7, with 9 bases identical to TRBD1. Trimming cost V 2 bases and J 4 bases; bases outside gene matches: 15. This CDR3 region has 18 residues. Germline V lookup: CDR1 KGHSH, CDR2 LQKENI. The CDR3 region is CASSPADRTGVSWYEQYF. CDR3 bases: TGTGCCAGCTCACCAGCTGATAGGACAGGGGTATCTTGGTACGAGCAGTACTTC. Combining the CDR3 with reference TRBV18 and TRBJ2-7 gives the whole variable domain NAGVMQNPRHLVRRRGQEARLRCSPMKGHSHVYWYRQLPEEGLKFMVYLQKENIIDESGMPKERFSAEFPKEGPSILRIQQVVRGDSAAYFCASSPADRTGVSWYEQYFGPGTRLTVT.

The genes are TRBV12-3 or TRBV12-4 and TRBJ2-2; D uncertain. The CDR3 is made up of 13 amino acids. The germline V and J ends were trimmed by 2 bases and 5 bases, with 6 bases remaining between them. The CDR3 loop is CASSLLETGELFF. CDR3 coding DNA: TGTGCCAGCAGTTTACTGGAGACCGGGGAGCTGTTTTTT.

The rearrangement uses TRBV28 and TRBJ1-6; D perhaps matches TRBD1 (6 bases). The germline CDR1 and CDR2 sequences are MDHEN and SYDVKM. This CDR3 is built from 14 residues. V lost 8 bases to trimming and J lost 7 bases, with 15 bases between them. The CDR3 here is CASGRTVFNSPLHF. CDR3 nucleotide sequence: TGTGCCAGCGGAAGGACAGTCTTCAATTCACCCCTCCACTTT.

The rearrangement uses TRBV28 and TRBJ1-4; no reliable D call. The germline V gene encodes CDR1 MDHEN and CDR2 SYDVKM. The CDR3 sequence is 11 residues long. V was clipped by 5 bases and J by 4 bases, with 2 bases between them. The CDR3 protein is CASSLNEKLFF. CDR3 nucleotides: TGTGCCAGCAGTCTTAATGAAAAACTGTTTTTT.

The V call is TRBV27, the J call TRBJ1-6; D is ambiguous. V lost 0 bases to trimming and J lost 0 bases, with 9 bases between them. Germline V gene sequence: CDR1 MNHEY, CDR2 SMNVEV (reference sequence). The CDR3 is 17 residues long. The CDR3 sequence: CASSLSESISYNSPLHF. The CDR3 nucleotides read TGTGCCAGCAGTTTATCGGAGAGCATCTCCTATAATTCACCCCTCCACTTT.

The chain carries TRBV7-2 and TRBJ2-3; the match to TRBD2 covers 8 bases. The CDR3 consists of 16 residues. The ends lost 4 bases at V and 0 bases at J; junction bases unmatched: 6. Germline assignment: CDR1 SGHTA and CDR2 FQGNSA. In nucleotides, the CDR3 is TGTGCCAGCAGCTCCCGCGGGGGGCGGAGCACAGATACGCAGTATTTT. Translation gives CASSSRGGRSTDTQYF. The full variable domain, in which reference TRBV7-2 and TRBJ2-3 provide the parts outside the CDR3, is GAGVSQSPSNKVTEKGKDVELRCDPISGHTALYWYRQSLGQGLEFLIYFQGNSAPDKSGLPSDRFSAERTGGSVSTLTIQRTQQEDSAVYLCASSSRGGRSTDTQYFGPGTRLTVL.

This clone was found a few times. The chain carries TRBV28 and TRBJ2-2, with 13 bases that match TRBD2. V lost 3 bases and J lost 2; bases outside the gene matches: 3. Per the germline V gene, CDR1 is MDHEN and CDR2 is SYDVKM. The length of the CDR3 is 17 residues. This CDR3 is CASSLGLAGTNTGELFF. The CDR3 DNA reads TGTGCCAGCAGTTTGGGACTAGCGGGGACAAACACCGGGGAGCTGTTTTTT.